One sample yielded the 8 T cell receptor beta chains listed below, sequenced in a study of neurological immune-mediated disorders. TCRdb redid the calling of the 5' RACE reads with MiXCR, one entry per CDR3 protein. The sample consists of tens of thousands of distinct CDR3 sequences, roughly 3.3% of them appearing once. The sequenced material came from PBMCs. The receptors here all came from a woman between 45 and 65 years old with multiple sclerosis.

This clonotype has at least ten counts. The chain recombines TRBV4-3 with TRBJ1-6; tentative D call: TRBD1 (6 bases). This CDR3 has 18 amino acids. Germline-derived CDR1 and CDR2 are LGHNA and YSLEER. V gave up 0 bases and J gave up 4 bases, with 16 bases separating them. The CDR3 spells CASSQEVWDTSYNSPLHF. CDR3 bases: TGCGCCAGCAGCCAAGAAGTCTGGGACACGTCTTATAATTCACCCCTCCACTTT.

This clonotype was counted many times. The V and J genes are TRBV20-1 and TRBJ2-3, with 9 bases fitting TRBD2. The CDR3 runs 15 residues. Germline V CDR1 and CDR2: DFQATT, SNEGSKA (reference sequence). The V gene end was trimmed by 7 bases and the J gene end by 1 base; junction bases not matched to a gene: 9. The DNA for the CDR3 is TGCAGTGAATTGGCGGGGGGGCCCGGCACAGATACGCAGTATTTT. Its translation is CSELAGGPGTDTQYF.

The CDR3, as DNA: TGTGCCAGTACCATCGTGGGGGCAGACAATGAGCAGTTCTTC. Translated, it gives CASTIVGADNEQFF. The chain is built from TRBV19 and TRBJ2-1; D is possibly TRBD1 (6 bases). V lost 7 bases and J lost 5, with 15 bases in between. Germline CDR1 reads LNHDA; CDR2 reads SQIVND (reference sequence). The CDR3 is 14 amino acids.

In this sample, this clonotype turned up many times. DNA for the CDR3: TGCAGTGCTCCTGCGCGGACTAGCGGGGGCTACAATGAGCAGTTCTTC. This translates into CSAPARTSGGYNEQFF. The rearrangement uses TRBV20-1 and TRBJ2-1, with 13 bases matching TRBD2. The CDR3 runs to 16 residues. V lost 5 bases, J lost 3 bases, and 7 bases stayed unmatched. Per the germline V gene, CDR1 is DFQATT and CDR2 is SNEGSKA (reference sequence).

This clonotype showed up just a few times. A much larger clone differs from this one at a single base, so this may be a read error. The rearrangement uses TRBV7-9 and TRBJ1-1, with 10 nucleotides matching TRBD1. Germline trimming cut 0 bases from V and 4 bases from J; bases unmatched to any gene: 5. Germline CDR1 is SEHNR and CDR2 is FQNEAQ (reference sequence). The CDR3 sequence is 16 residues long. CDR3 sequence: CASSLAARTGGTEAFF. CDR3 sequence (DNA): TGTGCCAGCAGCTTAGCGGCCAGGACAGGGGGCACTGAAGCTTTCTTT.

This clonotype came up a few times. The chain has TRBV19 and TRBJ2-3; D tentatively reads TRBD1 or TRBD2 (5 bases each). CDR1 and CDR2 (germline): LNHDA, SQIVND (reference sequence). The germline V and J ends were trimmed by 3 bases and 6 bases, with 13 bases remaining between them. This CDR3 has 14 amino acids. The chain's CDR3 is CASSIGAHKDTQYF. The CDR3 DNA follows: TGTGCCAGTAGTATCGGGGCTCATAAGGATACGCAGTATTTT.

At least ten counts were recorded for this clonotype. The chain employs TRBV7-2 and TRBJ2-5; D uncertain. The germline gives CDR1 SGHTA, CDR2 FQGNSA. CDR3 length: 13 amino acids. Trimming shortened V by 9 bases and J by 1 base, and 12 bases separated the two germline ends. CDR3 nucleotide sequence: TGTGCCAGTTTGGGGAACTTCCAAGAGACCCAGTACTTC. Amino acids: CASLGNFQETQYF.

This clonotype was picked up many times. The chain carries TRBV7-6 and TRBJ2-6; no firm D call. V was shortened by 2 bases and J by 0 bases, with 11 bases between the two germline ends. CDR1 and CDR2 from the germline V gene are SGHVS and FNYEAQ. The CDR3 extends over 17 amino acids. Written as DNA, the CDR3 is TGTGCCAGCAGCTTACAAGGGCCCTACTCTGGGGCCAACGTCCTGACTTTC. Its translation is CASSLQGPYSGANVLTF.